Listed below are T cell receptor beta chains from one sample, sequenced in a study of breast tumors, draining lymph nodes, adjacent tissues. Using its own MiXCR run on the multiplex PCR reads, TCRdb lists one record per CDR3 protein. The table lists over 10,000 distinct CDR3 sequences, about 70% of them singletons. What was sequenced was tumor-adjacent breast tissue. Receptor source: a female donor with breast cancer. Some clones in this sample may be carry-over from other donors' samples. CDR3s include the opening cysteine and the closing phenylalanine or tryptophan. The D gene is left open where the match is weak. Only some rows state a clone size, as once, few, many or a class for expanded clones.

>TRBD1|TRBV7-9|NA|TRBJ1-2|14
TGTGCCAGCAACCCGGGACAGGTCGTTCCTCTCTACACCTTC
CASNPGQVVPLYTF
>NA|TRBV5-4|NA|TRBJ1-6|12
TGTGCCAGCAGCCTAGACAGGCGTAACCTCCACTTT
CASSLDRRNLHF
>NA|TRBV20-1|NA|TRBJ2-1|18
TGCAGTGCTAAACCCTACCTCATGATGACCGACACCTACAATGAGCAGTTCTTC
CSAKPYLMMTDTYNEQFF
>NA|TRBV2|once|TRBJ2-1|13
TGTGCCAGCAGATCGGGGCTAGTCACTGAGCAGTTCTTC
CASRSGLVTEQFF
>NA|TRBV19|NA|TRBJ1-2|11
TGTGCCAGTAGAACGCAGATCACCTACACCTTC
CASRTQITYTF
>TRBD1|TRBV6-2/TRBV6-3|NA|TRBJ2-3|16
TGTGCCAGCAGTTACTCCGGGACAGACCACACAGATACGCAGTATTTT
CASSYSGTDHTDTQYF
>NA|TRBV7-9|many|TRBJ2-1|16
TGTGCCAGCAGCTTACTATTGGGGCCCCTTTCAAATGAGCAGTTCTTC
CASSLLLGPLSNEQFF
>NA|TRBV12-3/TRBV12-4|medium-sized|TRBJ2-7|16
TGTGCCAGCACTCCGTCAGGTACTTTCTCCTACTACGAGCAGTACTTC
CASTPSGTFSYYEQYF
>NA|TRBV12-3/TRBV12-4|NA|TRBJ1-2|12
TGTGCCAGCACAAAAGGGGGGTGGGGCTACACCTTC
CASTKGGWGYTF
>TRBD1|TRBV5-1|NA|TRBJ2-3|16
TGCGCCAGCAGCTTGGAGGGACAGGGATTCACAGATACGCAGTATTTT
CASSLEGQGFTDTQYF
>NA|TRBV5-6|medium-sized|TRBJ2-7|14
TGTGCCAGCAGCTCACTTGGTTTGTCTGGCGAGCAGTACTTC
CASSSLGLSGEQYF
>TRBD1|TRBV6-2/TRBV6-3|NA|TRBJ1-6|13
TGTGCCAGCAGGACAGGGATTAATTCACCCCTCCACTTT
CASRTGINSPLHF
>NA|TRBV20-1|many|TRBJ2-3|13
TGCAGTGCTAGACGTCAGGCCTTAGGTACGCAGTATTTT
CSARRQALGTQYF
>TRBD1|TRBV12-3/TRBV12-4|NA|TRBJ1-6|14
TGTGCCAGCAGTTCGGGGACAGGGGTTTCACCCCTCCACTTT
CASSSGTGVSPLHF
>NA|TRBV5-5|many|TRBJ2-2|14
TGTGCCAGCAGCTTGACCATGGGGCCCGGGGAGCTGTTTTTT
CASSLTMGPGELFF
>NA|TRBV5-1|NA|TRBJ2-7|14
TGCGCCAGCAGCTTGGAGGGCTCGGGCTACGAGCAGTACTTC
CASSLEGSGYEQYF
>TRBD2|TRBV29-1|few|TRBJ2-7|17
TGCAGCGTTGAAGGGAGCCTCAGCGGGAGGGCGGGGTACGAGCAGTACTTC
CSVEGSLSGRAGYEQYF
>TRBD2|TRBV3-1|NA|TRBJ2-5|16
TGTGCCAGCAGCCAAGGCGCGATGGCCGGGGGGGAGACCCAGTACTTC
CASSQGAMAGGETQYF
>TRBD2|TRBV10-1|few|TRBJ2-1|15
TGCGCCAGCAGTGAGTCGGTACTAGCGGGAAATGAGCAGTTCTTC
CASSESVLAGNEQFF
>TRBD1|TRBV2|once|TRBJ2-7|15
TGTGCCAGCAGTCCCGGACAGGGGCGGTGGCACGAGCAGTACTTC
CASSPGQGRWHEQYF
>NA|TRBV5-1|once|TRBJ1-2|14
TGCGCCAGCAGCTTGGATGGGACGGATTATGGCTACACCTTC
CASSLDGTDYGYTF
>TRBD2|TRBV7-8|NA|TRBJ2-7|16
TGTGCCAGCAGCTTTGGACTAGCGGACAGCTCCTACGAGCAGTACTTC
CASSFGLADSSYEQYF
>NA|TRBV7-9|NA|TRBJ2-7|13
TGTGCCCCAGCCTTGCGGATAATCTACGAGCAGTACTTC
CAPALRIIYEQYF
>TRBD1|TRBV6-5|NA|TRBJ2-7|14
TGTGCCAGCACCCTGCGGCAGGGGGCGAGGGAGCAGTACTTC
CASTLRQGAREQYF
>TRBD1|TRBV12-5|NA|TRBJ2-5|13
TGTGCTAGTGGCTCGGGACAGCAAGAGACCCAGTACTTC
CASGSGQQETQYF
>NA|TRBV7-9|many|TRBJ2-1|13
TGTGCCAGCAGCTTAGTCCAGAGCAATGAGCAGTTCTTC
CASSLVQSNEQFF
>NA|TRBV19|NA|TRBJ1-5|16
TGTGCCAGTAGTATTAGGACAGCGAAATTAAATCAGCCCCAGCATTTT
CASSIRTAKLNQPQHF
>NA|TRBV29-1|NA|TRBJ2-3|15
TGCAGCGTTCGGTTAGCGAGGCAAAGCACAGATACGCAGTATTTT
CSVRLARQSTDTQYF
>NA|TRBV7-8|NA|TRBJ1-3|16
TGTGCCAGCAGCTTAATCATTGCTGACTCTGGAAACACCATATATTTT
CASSLIIADSGNTIYF
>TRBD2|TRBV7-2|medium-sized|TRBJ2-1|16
TGTGCCAGCAGCACGGGGGGGACTGGAAACTACAATGAGCAGTTCTTC
CASSTGGTGNYNEQFF
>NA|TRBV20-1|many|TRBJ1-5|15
TGCAGTGCTAGTCGACCTGGACGGAGAAATCAGCCCCAGCATTTT
CSASRPGRRNQPQHF
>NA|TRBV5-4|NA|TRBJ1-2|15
TGTGCCAGCAGCTTGGGTGGTAGGGGGGCCTATGGCTACACCTTC
CASSLGGRGAYGYTF
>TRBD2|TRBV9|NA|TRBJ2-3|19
TGTGCCAGCAGCGCCGACCGCGGGACTAGCGGGGGGAACACAGATACGCAGTATTTT
CASSADRGTSGGNTDTQYF
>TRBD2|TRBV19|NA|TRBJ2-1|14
TGTGCCAGTAGTATACAGGGGACTAGCAATGAGCAGTTCTTC
CASSIQGTSNEQFF
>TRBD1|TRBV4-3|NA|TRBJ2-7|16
TGCGCCAGCAGCCAATCGACCAGGACAGGGGCCTACGAGCAGTACTTC
CASSQSTRTGAYEQYF
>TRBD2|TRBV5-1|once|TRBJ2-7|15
TGCGCCAGCAGCAATCTAGCGGGAGGGGGCTACGAGCAGTACTTC
CASSNLAGGGYEQYF
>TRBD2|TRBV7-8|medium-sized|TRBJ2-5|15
TGTGCCAGCAGCTCGGGACTAGCGGCTCAAGAGACCCAGTACTTC
CASSSGLAAQETQYF
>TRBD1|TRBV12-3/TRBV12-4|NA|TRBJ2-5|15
TGTGCCAGCAGTCTGGGGACAGGGGGCGGGGAGACCCAGTACTTC
CASSLGTGGGETQYF
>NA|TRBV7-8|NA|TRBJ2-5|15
TGTGCCCGCAGCAATGCCAGGACGGCTCAGGAGACCCAGTACTTC
CARSNARTAQETQYF
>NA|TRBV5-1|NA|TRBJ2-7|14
TGCGCCAGCAGCTTGGGGGTTCAGGTCTACGAGCAGTACTTC
CASSLGVQVYEQYF
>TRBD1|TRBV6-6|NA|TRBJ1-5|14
TGTGCCAGCAGCCTCACAGGGGGCAATCAGCCCCAGCATTTT
CASSLTGGNQPQHF
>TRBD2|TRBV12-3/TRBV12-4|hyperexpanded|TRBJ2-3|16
TGTGCCAGCAGTCACGGGACTAGCGGGAGCGCAGATACGCAGTATTTT
CASSHGTSGSADTQYF
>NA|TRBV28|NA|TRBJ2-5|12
TGTGCCAGCAGTTTAAGTGGGGAGACCCAGTACTTC
CASSLSGETQYF
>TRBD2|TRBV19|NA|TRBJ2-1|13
TGTGCCAGTAGTCCCCTAGCGGGAAATGAGCAGTTCTTC
CASSPLAGNEQFF
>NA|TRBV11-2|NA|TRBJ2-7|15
TGTGCCAGCAGCCACGTCTCAGGTCGGAACTACGAGCAGTACTTC
CASSHVSGRNYEQYF
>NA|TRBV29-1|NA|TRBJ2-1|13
TGCAGCGTTCGACAGACTAGTTACAATGAGCAGTTCTTC
CSVRQTSYNEQFF
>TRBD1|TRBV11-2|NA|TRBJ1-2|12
TGTGCCAGCAGTCGACAGGGTGATGGCTACACCTTC
CASSRQGDGYTF
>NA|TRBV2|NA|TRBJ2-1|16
TGTGCCAGCAGTGACAGTAGCGTCCACTCCTACAATGAGCAGTTCTTC
CASSDSSVHSYNEQFF
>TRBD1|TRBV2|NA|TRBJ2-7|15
TGTGCCAGCAGTGAAGAGGGACAGGGACTCTCCGAGCAGTACTTC
CASSEEGQGLSEQYF
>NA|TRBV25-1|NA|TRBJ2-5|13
TGTGCCAGCAGTGTGGGGGGCTTGGAGACCCAGTACTTC
CASSVGGLETQYF
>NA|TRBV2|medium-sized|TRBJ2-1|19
TGTGCCAGCAGCCAGGGACAGGGGAAGAGTAGCGGGAGGGGTCATGAGCAGTTCTTC
CASSQGQGKSSGRGHEQFF
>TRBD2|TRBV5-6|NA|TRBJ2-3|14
TGTGCCAGCAGCTCACTAGCGGCGGCGGATACGCAGTATTTT
CASSSLAAADTQYF
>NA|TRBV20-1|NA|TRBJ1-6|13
TGCAGTGCTAGAGGTTTTAGGAATTCACCCCTCCACTTT
CSARGFRNSPLHF
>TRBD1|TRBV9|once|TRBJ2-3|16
TGTGCCAGCAGCGTCCGGGACAGGGGGCGGGTAGATACGCAGTATTTT
CASSVRDRGRVDTQYF
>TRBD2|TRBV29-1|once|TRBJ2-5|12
TGCAGCGTTGACGTAGCGGGTCAAACCCAGTACTTC
CSVDVAGQTQYF
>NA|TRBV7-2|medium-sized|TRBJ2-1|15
TGTGCCAGCAGCTTAGGTGTCGGACCCTACAATGAGCAGTTCTTC
CASSLGVGPYNEQFF
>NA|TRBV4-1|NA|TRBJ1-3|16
TGCGCCAGCAGCCAAGGTCAGGCCTTCTTCGGAAACACCATATATTTT
CASSQGQAFFGNTIYF